These 14 T cell receptor beta chains were sequenced from one sample in a study of blood T cell repertoires in COVID-19. TCRdb keeps only in-frame clones here, not all; method: immunoSEQ multiplex PCR. The repertoire holds 65,000 to 90,000 clones, 70% to 85% seen once, with about 3.8% in the top ten. The sequenced sample consisted of peripheral blood. The receptors come from a woman aged 55 to 70 with acute or convalescent COVID-19.

The chain employs TRBV2 and TRBJ2-3, with 9 bases fitting TRBD2. This CDR3 spans 19 amino acids. In germline, CDR1 is SNHLY, CDR2 FYNNEI. After removal of 2 bases from V and 2 bases from J, the junction contained 14 bases not matched to a gene. CDR3 DNA: TGTGCCAGCAGTGAAACTGGCGGGAGGGCCCCTATACCCACAGATACGCAGTATTTT. Protein product: CASSETGGRAPIPTDTQYF.

This chain links TRBV5-1 with TRBJ2-5, with 10 bases identical to TRBD2. This CDR3 is built from 14 residues. The ends lost 2 bases at V and 5 bases at J; junction bases unmatched: 3. Germline values: CDR1 SGHRS, CDR2 YFSETQ. CDR3 nucleotides: TGCGCCAGCAGCTTAGCGGGGGGGCTGGAGACCCAGTACTTC. Encoded protein: CASSLAGGLETQYF. Combining the CDR3 with reference TRBV5-1 and TRBJ2-5 gives the whole variable domain KAGVTQTPRYLIKTRGQQVTLSCSPISGHRSVSWYQQTPGQGLQFLFEYFSETQRNKGNFPGRFSGRQFSNSRSEMNVSTLELGDSALYLCASSLAGGLETQYFGPGTRLLVL.

The chain recombines TRBV28 with TRBJ1-5; no clear D gene. The germline V gene encodes CDR1 MDHEN and CDR2 SYDVKM. Between the trimmed V and J ends, which lost 7 bases and 1 base, there was a span of 14 bases. CDR3 length: 15 amino acids. DNA of the CDR3: TGTGCCAGCACCGCCTCCAGTACGAGCAATCAGCCCCAGCATTTT. Its protein is CASTASSTSNQPQHF.

The chain is built from TRBV7-2 and TRBJ1-5; maybe TRBD1 (6 bases). V lost 3 bases, J lost 10 bases, and 22 bases lay in between. In germline, CDR1 is SGHTA, CDR2 FQGNSA. The CDR3 contains 16 residues. CDR3 protein: CASSFSGGGGPRPQHF. CDR3 nucleotides: TGTGCCAGCAGCTTTAGTGGGGGCGGGGGCCCTCGACCCCAGCATTTT.

The chain recombines TRBV7-9 with TRBJ1-1, with 8 bases aligning to TRBD1. This CDR3 spans 15 amino acids. Germline CDR1 is SEHNR and CDR2 is FQNEAQ (reference sequence). V shed 5 bases, J shed 6 bases, and the junction held 11 bases outside the gene matches. The CDR3 DNA reads as TGTGCCAGCAGCCCTGGGGACAGGCGCGGCGCTGAAGCTTTCTTT. This codes for CASSPGDRRGAEAFF. Variable domain in full (rest from reference TRBV7-9 and TRBJ1-1): DTGVSQNPRHKITKRGQNVTFRCDPISEHNRLYWYRQTLGQGPEFLTYFQNEAQLEKSRLLSDRFSAERPKGSFSTLEIQRTEQGDSAMYLCASSPGDRRGAEAFFGQGTRLTVV.

The chain is built from TRBV19 and TRBJ1-1; no clear D. V was clipped by 3 bases and J by 4 bases, with 3 bases between them. Germline CDR1 is LNHDA and CDR2 is SQIVND (reference sequence). The CDR3 spans 11 residues. CDR3 sequence (DNA): TGTGCCAGTAGTATTCTCACTGAAGCTTTCTTT. Translation gives CASSILTEAFF.

The rearrangement uses TRBV6-5 and TRBJ1-1, with 8 bases identical to TRBD1. Germline CDR1 reads MNHEY; CDR2 reads SVGAGI. Trimming took 5 bases from V and 2 from J; bases not matched to a gene: 7. The CDR3 has 15 residues. In DNA form, the CDR3 reads TGTGCCAGCAGTAACCCTCAGGGGGCCAACACTGAAGCTTTCTTT. Its translation: CASSNPQGANTEAFF.

In its sample, this clone was seen once. J is TRBJ2-2 and V is TRBV9, with 12 bases fitting TRBD2. This CDR3 spans 16 amino acids. V gave up 4 bases and J gave up 2 bases; unmatched junction bases: 3. CDR1 is SGDLS, CDR2 YYNGEE, per germline. The CDR3 nucleotides read TGTGCCAGCAGCCCAGGACTAGCGGGAAACACCGGGGAGCTGTTTTTT. Encoded protein: CASSPGLAGNTGELFF.

This chain joins TRBV29-1 and TRBJ1-2, with 8 positions matching TRBD1. Germline loops: CDR1 SQVTM, CDR2 ANQGSEA. CDR3 length equals 13 residues. Trimming removed 4 bases from V and 4 bases from J; junction bases left unmatched: 5. The CDR3 nucleotides read TGCAGCGTTGGCCAGCAGGGGGCCTATGGCTACACCTTC. It yields the protein CSVGQQGAYGYTF.

This clone was picked up one time. V is TRBV12-5 and J is TRBJ1-2; TRBD1 matches 8 bases. V shed 2 bases, J shed 5 bases, and the junction held 10 bases outside the gene matches. The CDR3 runs to 16 residues. From germline, CDR1 is LGHNT and CDR2 FRNRAP. The CDR3 sequence: CASGLTRVDREYGYTF. The CDR3 nucleotides read TGTGCTAGTGGTTTGACGAGAGTGGACAGGGAATATGGCTACACCTTC. The complete variable domain, with remaining parts taken from reference TRBV12-5 and TRBJ1-2, reads DARVTQTPRHKVTEMGQEVTMRCQPILGHNTVFWYRQTMMQGLELLAYFRNRAPLDDSGMPKDRFSAEMPDATLATLKIQPSEPRDSAVYFCASGLTRVDREYGYTFGSGTRLTVV.

The V and J genes are TRBV9 and TRBJ2-5; possibly TRBD1 for D (6 bases). Germline V gives CDR1 SGDLS, CDR2 YYNGEE. The length of the CDR3 is 15 residues. V gave up 2 bases and J gave up 4 bases, with 15 bases separating them. CDR3 loop: CASSVSGTTGETQYF. In DNA form, the CDR3 reads TGTGCCAGCAGCGTCTCCGGGACAACTGGAGAGACCCAGTACTTC.

The gene calls are TRBV9 and TRBJ1-2, with 7 bases identical to TRBD1. From germline, CDR1 is SGDLS and CDR2 YYNGEE. The CDR3 covers 15 residues. Trimming removed 4 bases from V and 0 bases from J; junction bases left unmatched: 6. The CDR3 nucleotides read TGTGCCAGCAGCTCGCGGGACAGACCTAACTATGGCTACACCTTC. It codes for CASSSRDRPNYGYTF. Looking up the rest from reference TRBV9 and TRBJ1-2 gives the full variable domain: DSGVTQTPKHLITATGQRVTLRCSPRSGDLSVYWYQQSLDQGLQFLIQYYNGEERAKGNILERFSAQQFPDLHSELNLSSLELGDSALYFCASSSRDRPNYGYTFGSGTRLTVV.

The chain recombines TRBV6-5 with TRBJ1-3; D call uncertain. CDR3 size: 16 residues. The V end was cut by 0 bases, the J end by 2 bases, with 11 bases between. Germline V gene data show CDR1 as MNHEY and CDR2 as SVGAGI. The CDR3 sequence is CASSYSMRGTGNTIYF. CDR3 sequence (DNA): TGTGCCAGCAGTTACTCGATGCGCGGGACTGGAAACACCATATATTTT.

The chain combines TRBV20-1 with TRBJ1-2; D unclear. V was pared by 5 bases and J by 2 bases, with 6 bases between. The CDR3 length is 11 residues. Germline CDR1 reads DFQATT; CDR2 reads SNEGSKA (reference sequence). This CDR3 is CSAHRNYGYTF. The CDR3 DNA is TGCAGTGCTCATCGGAACTATGGCTACACCTTC.